This T cell receptor (beta chain) was documented in a study of T cells in Graves' hyperthyroidism and ophthalmopathy. Duration under 3 months, a NOSPECS grade of at least 4, and a Clinical Activity Score of at least 3 characterized the ophthalmopathy patients. Used for diagnoses were clinical symptoms, serum thyroxine and TRAb, thyroid ultrasound and orbital computed tomography. Findings of the study overall: Most expanded thyroid clonotypes above 0.001 recurred in blood.

This clonotype was observed many times. Its antigen is not known. The investigators amplified TCR beta CDR3 regions from RNA transcripts. First-round RT-PCR of the TCR CDR3 relied on the HTBI primer set. Each CDR3 protein gets one entry after TCRdb re-called the multiplex PCR reads with MiXCR. Of 400,000 or so distinct CDR3 sequences listed, more than 12% were seen once; the top ten hold around 30%. This receptor was identified in a man in his fifties with Graves' ophthalmopathy. What was sequenced was blood.

The CDR3, as DNA: TGCAGTGCTTTGAGCGGGAGGGCCCTCGGCGAGCAGTTCTTC. The encoded protein is CSALSGRALGEQFF. The V call is TRBV20-1, the J call TRBJ2-1, with 10 positions matching TRBD2. The ends lost 5 bases at V and 10 bases at J; junction bases unmatched: 11. This CDR3 region has 14 residues. From germline, CDR1 is DFQATT and CDR2 SNEGSKA (reference sequence).